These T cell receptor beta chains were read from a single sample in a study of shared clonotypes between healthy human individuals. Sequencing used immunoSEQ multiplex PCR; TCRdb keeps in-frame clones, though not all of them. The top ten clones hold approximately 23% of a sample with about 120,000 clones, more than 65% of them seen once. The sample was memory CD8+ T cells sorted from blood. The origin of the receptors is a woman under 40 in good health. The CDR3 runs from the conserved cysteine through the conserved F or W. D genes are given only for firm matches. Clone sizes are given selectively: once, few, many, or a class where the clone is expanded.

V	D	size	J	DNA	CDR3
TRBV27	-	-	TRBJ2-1	TGTGCCAGCAGTTTATCGACTAGAGGGTACAATGAGCAGTTCTTC	CASSLSTRGYNEQFF
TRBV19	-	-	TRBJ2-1	TGTGCCAGTAGTATACGAGGGTTCAGCAATGAGCAGTTCTTC	CASSIRGFSNEQFF
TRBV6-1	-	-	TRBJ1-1	TGTGCCAGCACCAAATGGGCCACTGAAGCTTTCTTT	CASTKWATEAFF
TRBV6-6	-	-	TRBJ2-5	TGTGCCAGCAGTTACTCGGTTCTTTCAGAGACCCAGTACTTC	CASSYSVLSETQYF
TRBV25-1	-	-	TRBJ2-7	TGTGCCAGCGCCGCGGGCAGGGGATACGAGCAGTACTTC	CASAAGRGYEQYF
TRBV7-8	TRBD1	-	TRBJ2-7	TGTGCCAGCAGCTTAGTAGTCAGGGGGAGTTACGAGCAGTACTTC	CASSLVVRGSYEQYF
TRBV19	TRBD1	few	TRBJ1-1	TGTGCCAGTAGCCCGGGACAGCCCGGAGCTTTCTTT	CASSPGQPGAFF
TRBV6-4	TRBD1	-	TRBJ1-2	TGTGCCAGCAGTGACTCGGGACAGGCCGATGGCTACACCTTC	CASSDSGQADGYTF
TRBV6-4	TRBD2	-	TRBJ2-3	TGTGCCAGCAGAGGACTAGCGGGAGGGACAGATACGCAGTATTTT	CASRGLAGGTDTQYF
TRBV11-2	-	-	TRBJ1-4	TGTGCCAGCAGCTTGATTACCGGGGAACTGTTTTTT	CASSLITGELFF
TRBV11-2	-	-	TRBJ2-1	TGTGCCAGCAGCTCCGGCTCCCATGAGCAGTTCTTC	CASSSGSHEQFF
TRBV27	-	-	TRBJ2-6	TGTGCCAGCAGTTCAGGGCCGGCTGGGGCCAACGTCCTGACTTTC	CASSSGPAGANVLTF
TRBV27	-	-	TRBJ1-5	TGTGCCAGCAGACCCTTTGGGACATTTTCTAATCAGCCCCAGCATTTT	CASRPFGTFSNQPQHF
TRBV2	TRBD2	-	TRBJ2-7	TGTGCCAGCAGTAATATGTTTATCGCTAGCGGGAGGTTGGGTCAGTACTTC	CASSNMFIASGRLGQYF
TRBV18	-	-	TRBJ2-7	TGTGCCAGCTCACCGTATAGAGAGGGGACGGCGACCTACGAGCAGTACTTC	CASSPYREGTATYEQYF
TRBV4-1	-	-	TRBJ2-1	TGCGCCAGCAGCCAGGGGGACACCAATGAGCAGTTCTTC	CASSQGDTNEQFF
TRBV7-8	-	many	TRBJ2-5	TGTGCCAGCAGCACCCCGGGGGAGGCCCAGTACTTC	CASSTPGEAQYF
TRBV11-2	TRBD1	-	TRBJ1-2	TGTGCCAGCAGCCTAACCCCCCCAGGGGGGAGTGAAGGCTACACCTTC	CASSLTPPGGSEGYTF
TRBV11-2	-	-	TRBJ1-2	TGTGCCAGCAGAGAGCGCGATGGCTACACCTTC	CASRERDGYTF
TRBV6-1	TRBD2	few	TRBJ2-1	TGTGCCAGCAGTGAATCTAGCGGGTCCTACAATGAGCAGTTCTTC	CASSESSGSYNEQFF
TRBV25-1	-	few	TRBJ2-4	TGTGCCAGCAGTGAACGGGCGGTGACCAAAAACATTCAGTACTTC	CASSERAVTKNIQYF
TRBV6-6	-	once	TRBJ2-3	TGTGCCAGCAGCCCCTTGGACCGTGAGGGTACGCAGTATTTT	CASSPLDREGTQYF
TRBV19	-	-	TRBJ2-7	TGTGCCAGTAGTATAGGTCCGCTCTTCGACGAGCAGTACTTC	CASSIGPLFDEQYF
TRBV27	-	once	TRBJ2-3	TGTGCCACCAAGCGGCTGCCATCCATTAGCACAGATACGCAGTATTTT	CATKRLPSISTDTQYF
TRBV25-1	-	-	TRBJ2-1	TGTGCCAGCAGTTCGAGAACCTACAATGAGCAGTTCTTC	CASSSRTYNEQFF
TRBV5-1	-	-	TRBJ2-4	TGCGCCAGCAGCTCAGGGAGTTCGGACATTCAGTACTTC	CASSSGSSDIQYF
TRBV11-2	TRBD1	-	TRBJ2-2	TGTGCCAGCAGCTTACCCGGGACAGGTGTCGGGGAGCTGTTTTTT	CASSLPGTGVGELFF
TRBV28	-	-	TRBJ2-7	TGTGCCAGCAGTTTGTTTAGGAGTTACGAGCAGTACTTC	CASSLFRSYEQYF
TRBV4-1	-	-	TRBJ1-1	TGCGCCAGCAGCCATTGGCGGGACAATATACTGAACACTGAAGCTTTCTTT	CASSHWRDNILNTEAFF
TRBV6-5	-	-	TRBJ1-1	TGTGCCAGCAGGAGGGACGTTGAAGCTTTCTTT	CASRRDVEAFF
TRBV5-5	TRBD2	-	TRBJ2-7	TGTGCCAGCAGCCAAGCGGGAGCGGCCTACGAGCAGTACTTC	CASSQAGAAYEQYF
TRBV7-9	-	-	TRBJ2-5	TGTGCTAGCAGGACCGAGGGAGAGACCCAGTACTTC	CASRTEGETQYF
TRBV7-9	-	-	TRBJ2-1	TGTGCCAGCAGGTACGGTGGACGGGGCAATGAGCAGTTCTTC	CASRYGGRGNEQFF
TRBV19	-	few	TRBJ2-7	TGTGCCAGTAGGGACAGAAACTACGAGCAGTACTTC	CASRDRNYEQYF
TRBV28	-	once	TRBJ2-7	TGTGCCAGCAGCCATGACGGAGACTACGAGCAGTACTTC	CASSHDGDYEQYF
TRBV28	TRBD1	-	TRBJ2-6	TGTGCCAGCACCCTAGGGGACAGGGGCTCTGGGGCCAACGTCCTGACTTTC	CASTLGDRGSGANVLTF
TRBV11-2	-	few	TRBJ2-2	TGTGCCAGCAGCTTAGTTCCGGTCGGGGAGCTGTTTTTT	CASSLVPVGELFF
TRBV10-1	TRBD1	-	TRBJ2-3	TGCGCCAGCAGGGCCGGGACAGGGGAAACAGATACGCAGTATTTT	CASRAGTGETDTQYF
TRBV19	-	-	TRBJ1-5	TGTGCCAGTAGTATGGCCAGGGAAAATCAGCCCCAGCATTTT	CASSMARENQPQHF
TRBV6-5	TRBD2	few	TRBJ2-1	TGTGCCAGCACCGGGACTAGTGTGTTGGGTGAGCAGTTCTTC	CASTGTSVLGEQFF
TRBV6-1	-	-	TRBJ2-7	TGTGCCAGCAGAACTGACGGAACCTACGAGCAGTACTTC	CASRTDGTYEQYF
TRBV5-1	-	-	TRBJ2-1	TGCGCCAGCAGCTTGGCCCTTTCCTCGGGGGGCGGAAGGGATGAGCAGTTCTTC	CASSLALSSGGGRDEQFF
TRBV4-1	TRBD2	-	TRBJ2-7	TGCGCCAGCAGCCAAGTTGAGGAGAGCGGGAGCTACGAGCAGTACTTC	CASSQVEESGSYEQYF
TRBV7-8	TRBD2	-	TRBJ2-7	TGTGCCAGCAGCTTAGCGGGACTAGCGGGCGTTAGCTCCTACGAGCAGTACTTC	CASSLAGLAGVSSYEQYF
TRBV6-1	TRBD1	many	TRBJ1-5	TGTGCCAGCAGTGACCCACCGGGACAGGGCAATCAGCCCCAGCATTTT	CASSDPPGQGNQPQHF
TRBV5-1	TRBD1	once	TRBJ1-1	TGCGCCAGCAGCTTGTCCGGGACAGAACACAGACCGAACACTGAAGCTTTCTTT	CASSLSGTEHRPNTEAFF
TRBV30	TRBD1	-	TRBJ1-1	TGTGCCTGGAGAATACAGGGGAGACGCACTGAAGCTTTCTTT	CAWRIQGRRTEAFF
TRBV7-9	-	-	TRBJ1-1	TGTGCCAGCAGCTTAGACATAGGTTACACTGAAGCTTTCTTT	CASSLDIGYTEAFF
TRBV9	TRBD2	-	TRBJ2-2	TGTGCCAGCAGCGCGGGACTAGCGGGAGGGTTGGACACCGGGGAGCTGTTTTTT	CASSAGLAGGLDTGELFF
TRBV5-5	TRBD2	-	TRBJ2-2	TGTGCCAGCAGCTTGGGACTAGCGGGAGGGCCTGAGACCGGGGAGCTGTTTTTT	CASSLGLAGGPETGELFF
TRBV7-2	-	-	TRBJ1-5	TGTGCCAGCAGCCTAGGGTACCGCCAGCCCCAGCATTTT	CASSLGYRQPQHF